This TCR beta chain was recovered during a study of T cells in Graves' hyperthyroidism and ophthalmopathy. TCR beta CDR3 region amplification was performed from RNA transcripts. HTBI primers were the set used in a first-round RT-PCR of the TCR CDR3. TCRdb called the multiplex PCR reads again in MiXCR, with one record for every CDR3 protein. The sample includes 300,000 to 350,000 distinct CDR3 sequences, over 20% of them seen just once. PBMCs were sourced from more than 9 ml fresh peripheral blood. This CDR3 is built from 18 residues. Trimming removed 1 base from V and 1 base from J, with 16 bases in between. Germline-derived CDR1 and CDR2 are SEHNR and FQNEAQ (reference sequence).

This TCR was recovered from a woman aged 45-59 years with Graves' hyperthyroidism. This chain links TRBV7-9 with TRBJ2-2; D possibly matches TRBD1 or TRBD2 (5 bases each). The sample consisted of blood. This CDR3 is CASSLEIRWGKNTGELFF. The CDR3 DNA reads TGTGCCAGCAGCTTAGAGATCAGGTGGGGGAAGAACACCGGGGAGCTGTTTTTT.